This TCR beta chain is from a study of T cell changes during pregnancy in multiple sclerosis. The CDR3 length is 15 residues. Germline loops: CDR1 SGHTA, CDR2 FQGNSA. The V gene lost 2 bases and the J gene lost 7 bases, with 14 bases spanning the gap. The count of this clone is one. The method was immunoSEQ multiplex PCR; TCRdb's version includes in-frame clones alone and lacks a portion of them. The sample carries 50,000 to 55,000 clones, about nine tenths recorded once. This sample comprised CD4+ T cells from peripheral blood mononuclear cells, obtained in the third trimester of pregnancy. The clonotype originates from a female donor with multiple sclerosis, enrolled in a pregnancy study. The J gene is TRBJ1-4, the V gene TRBV7-2, with a weak D call TRBD1 (5 bases). Written as DNA, the CDR3 is TGTGCCAGCAGCTTACGTAGGGGAGCGGGTGAAAAACTGTTTTTT. It specifies CASSLRRGAGEKLFF.